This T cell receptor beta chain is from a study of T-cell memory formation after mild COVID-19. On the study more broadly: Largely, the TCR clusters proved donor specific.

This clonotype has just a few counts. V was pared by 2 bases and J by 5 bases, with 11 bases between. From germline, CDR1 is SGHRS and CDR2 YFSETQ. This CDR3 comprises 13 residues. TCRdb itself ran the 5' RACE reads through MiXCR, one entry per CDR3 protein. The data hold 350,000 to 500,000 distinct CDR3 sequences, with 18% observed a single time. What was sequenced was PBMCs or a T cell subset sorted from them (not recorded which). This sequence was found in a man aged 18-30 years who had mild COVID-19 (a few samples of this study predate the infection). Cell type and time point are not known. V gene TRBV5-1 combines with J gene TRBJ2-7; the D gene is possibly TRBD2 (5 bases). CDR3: CASSLEGSDEQYV. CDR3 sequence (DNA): TGCGCCAGCAGCTTAGAAGGGAGCGACGAGCAGTACGTC.